In this sample, the clone carrying this T cell receptor (beta chain) turned up once. At one end the junction does not follow the germline gene, possibly because of a read error. DNA input for the unsorted PBMC replicate PCRs was about 280 ng, some 31,000 T cell genomes. Sequenced by immunoSEQ multiplex PCR; TCRdb stores in-frame clones only, minus some. The sample holds a few hundred thousand clones, 60% to 80% seen once. The data belong to a study of shared clonotypes between healthy human individuals. From germline, CDR1 is MGHRA and CDR2 YSYEKL. The CDR3 is made up of 13 amino acids. The chain joins TRBV4-1 to TRBJ2-1; D gene ambiguous. The receptor was derived from a woman aged 35 to 49 in good health. Some clones in this sample may be carry-over from other donors' samples. Material for sequencing was PBMCs. Here the CDR3 reads CASSRSPYNEQFF. In DNA form, the CDR3 reads TGCGCCAGCAGCCGCTCCCCCTACAACGAGCAGTTCTTC.